The 18 T cell receptor beta chains in this list originate from one sample, sequenced in a study of beta chain features in type 1 diabetes. Study-wide points: The study found moderately but significantly shorter TCRB CDR3s in all four CD4+ subsets of Type 1 diabetes patients.

Since all of the isolated RNA was reverse transcribed, expressed TCRB transcripts were what got sequenced. TCRdb's copy holds only in-frame clones and misses some; the assay was immunoSEQ multiplex PCR. The sample yields 150,000 to 190,000 clones, approximately 10% seen once. These receptors have no known antigen. The sequencing input was central memory CD4+ T cells from blood. Receptors were obtained from a man younger than 45 with type 1 diabetes.

This clone has only a few counts. This rearrangement joins TRBV7-9 to TRBJ2-7; TRBD1 matches 9 bases. Germline V gives CDR1 SEHNR, CDR2 FQNEAQ (reference sequence). The CDR3 has 14 amino acids. The V segment lost 1 base and the J segment 6 bases; nucleotides outside the gene matches: 4. CDR3 residues: CASSLDRGLSEQYF. The DNA of the CDR3 is TGTGCCAGCAGCTTAGACAGGGGGCTAAGCGAGCAGTACTTC.

The chain couples TRBV30 to TRBJ2-7, with D possibly matching TRBD2 (6 bases). The CDR3 loop spans 13 amino acids. CDR1 GTSNPN and CDR2 SVGIG come from the germline V gene (reference sequence). V was shortened by 3 bases and J by 3 bases, with 12 bases between the two germline ends. CDR3 protein: CAWRRGILYEQYF. The CDR3 bases are TGTGCCTGGAGACGGGGGATTCTCTACGAGCAGTACTTC.

This clone was counted a few times. V gene TRBV4-1 combines with J gene TRBJ2-1; TRBD2 matches 10 bases. This CDR3 has 16 amino acids. Trimming removed 0 bases from V and 9 bases from J; junction bases left unmatched: 8. CDR1 and CDR2 (germline): MGHRA, YSYEKL. The chain's CDR3 is CASSQEPPGLASEQFF. CDR3 coding DNA: TGCGCCAGCAGCCAAGAGCCGCCGGGACTAGCGAGTGAGCAGTTCTTC.

This clone has just a few counts. The chain joins TRBV5-4 to TRBJ2-2; perhaps TRBD2 as D (5 bases). Germline CDR1 SGHNT, CDR2 YYREEE (reference sequence). The CDR3 has 15 amino acids. V lost 6 bases to trimming and J lost 0 bases, with 12 bases between them. The DNA for the CDR3 is TGTGCCAGCACGGTATCACTAGCGAACACCGGGGAGCTGTTTTTT. It encodes CASTVSLANTGELFF.

The rearrangement uses TRBV25-1 and TRBJ1-4; D ambiguous. The CDR3 loop spans 13 amino acids. The ends were cut back, 3 bases at V and 6 bases at J, with 8 bases in the middle. Germline CDR1 reads MGHDK; CDR2 reads SYGVNS. CDR3 loop: CASSEPRDEKLFF. CDR3 nucleotide sequence: TGTGCCAGCAGTGAGCCCCGGGATGAAAAACTGTTTTTT.

The chain joins TRBV5-1 to TRBJ2-3; unclear D gene. CDR3 length: 15 residues. V was trimmed by 0 bases and J by 5 bases, leaving 13 bases between them. Per the germline V gene, CDR1 is SGHRS and CDR2 is YFSETQ. CDR3 sequence reads: CASSLGLPAVDTQYF. The CDR3 DNA reads TGCGCCAGCAGCTTGGGACTTCCCGCGGTAGATACGCAGTATTTT.

This clone was detected only a few times. The chain combines TRBV5-1 with TRBJ2-5; 7 nucleotides line up with TRBD2. The CDR3 is made up of 17 amino acids. The J segment lost 5 bases and the V segment lost 4 bases, leaving 17 bases of the junction unmatched. In germline, CDR1 is SGHRS, CDR2 YFSETQ. CDR3 sequence (DNA): TGCGCCAGCAGCGTGGCCCCCCCTCGCGGGAGTGGGGAGACCCAGTACTTC. Protein sequence: CASSVAPPRGSGETQYF. The complete variable domain, with remaining parts taken from reference TRBV5-1 and TRBJ2-5, reads KAGVTQTPRYLIKTRGQQVTLSCSPISGHRSVSWYQQTPGQGLQFLFEYFSETQRNKGNFPGRFSGRQFSNSRSEMNVSTLELGDSALYLCASSVAPPRGSGETQYFGPGTRLLVL.

The chain is built from TRBV5-1 and TRBJ2-7; 8 positions agree with TRBD1. CDR1 is SGHRS, CDR2 YFSETQ, per germline. The CDR3 covers 17 residues. With 2 bases clipped from V and 2 bases from J, the junction kept 12 bases outside the gene matches. CDR3 nucleotide sequence: TGCGCCAGCAGCTTCTATCCCGGACAGGGTAGCACCTACGAGCAGTACTTC. It specifies CASSFYPGQGSTYEQYF.

The chain couples TRBV28 to TRBJ2-5, with TRBD2 matching over 14 bases. V was clipped by 7 bases and J by 5 bases; unmatched bases: 12. This CDR3 has 17 amino acids. Per the germline V gene, CDR1 is MDHEN and CDR2 is SYDVKM. In DNA, the CDR3 is TGTGCCAGCACCCTCGGGGGACTAGCGGGAGTGTGGGAGACCCAGTACTTC. Its protein is CASTLGGLAGVWETQYF.

This clone showed up just a few times. The chain carries TRBV19 and TRBJ1-5; D is unclear. Trimming took off 9 bases at V and 6 bases at J, with 15 bases between the two ends. Per the germline V gene, CDR1 is LNHDA and CDR2 is SQIVND (reference sequence). The CDR3 is made up of 13 amino acids. The CDR3 is CASRDPYGQPQHF. CDR3 nucleotide sequence: TGTGCCAGCCGAGATCCCTATGGTCAGCCCCAGCATTTT.

This clone was observed a few times. The chain links TRBV25-1 to TRBJ2-1; 9 bases match TRBD1. The germline CDR1 and CDR2 sequences are MGHDK and SYGVNS. This CDR3 has 14 amino acids. V was clipped by 4 bases and J by 5 bases; unmatched bases: 3. The CDR3 here is CASSVWTGDNEQFF. Here the CDR3 DNA reads TGTGCCAGCAGTGTATGGACAGGGGACAATGAGCAGTTCTTC.

The sample holds a few counts of this clone. V usage is TRBV28 and J usage is TRBJ1-1, with D possibly TRBD1 on 5 matching bases. Germline CDR1 is MDHEN and CDR2 is SYDVKM. Trimming took off 8 bases at V and 0 bases at J, with 13 bases between the two ends. The CDR3 consists of 14 residues. CDR3: CASGGAYMNTEAFF. In DNA, the CDR3 is TGTGCCAGCGGAGGGGCTTACATGAACACTGAAGCTTTCTTT.

The chain combines TRBV5-4 with TRBJ2-3; 10 bases fit TRBD2. J gave up 5 bases and V 5 bases, and 8 bases lay outside the gene matches. There are 15 residues in the CDR3. Per the germline V gene, CDR1 is SGHNT and CDR2 is YYREEE (reference sequence). CDR3 in amino acids: CASSPGTSVEDTQYF. In DNA form, the CDR3 reads TGTGCCAGCAGTCCCGGGACTAGCGTAGAAGATACGCAGTATTTT.

This clone was observed a few times. This chain connects TRBV4-1 to TRBJ2-1; tentative D call: TRBD2 (6 bases). The CDR3 totals 17 residues. Trimming stripped 4 bases from V and 4 bases from J, with 20 bases between. Germline CDR1 and CDR2: MGHRA and YSYEKL. The CDR3 protein is CASSPVKAPGEYNEQFF. CDR3 sequence (DNA): TGCGCCAGCAGCCCAGTCAAGGCCCCGGGGGAATACAATGAGCAGTTCTTC.

This chain links TRBV11-2 with TRBJ2-2; possibly TRBD2 for D (6 bases). V lost 2 bases, J lost 0 bases, and 7 bases lay in between. CDR1 is SGHAT, CDR2 FQNNGV, per germline. This CDR3 has 15 residues. The DNA for the CDR3 is TGTGCCAGCAGCTTAAGCGGGTCGAACACCGGGGAGCTGTTTTTT. Its protein is CASSLSGSNTGELFF.

J is TRBJ1-4 and V is TRBV5-1; the match to TRBD1 covers 7 bases. Losses at the gene ends were 0 bases for V and 8 bases for J; bases not matched to a gene: 22. CDR1 is SGHRS and CDR2 is YFSETQ in the germline V gene. The CDR3 length is 20 residues. CDR3 loop: CASSLAAVFMTGKGEEKLFF. In DNA form, the CDR3 reads TGCGCCAGCAGCTTGGCCGCGGTTTTTATGACAGGGAAGGGAGAAGAAAAACTGTTTTTT.

This clone was detected only a few times. V and J are TRBV18 and TRBJ1-5; D is possibly TRBD1 (5 bases). Trimming stripped 3 bases from V and 4 bases from J, with 16 bases between. The germline CDR1 and CDR2 sequences are KGHSH and LQKENI. The CDR3 runs to 16 residues. The CDR3 protein is CASSPGPVAGNQPQHF. In DNA, the CDR3 is TGTGCCAGCTCACCGGGACCGGTCGCGGGGAATCAGCCCCAGCATTTT.

The chain links TRBV11-2 to TRBJ2-1; 8 positions agree with TRBD2. J was trimmed by 8 bases and V by 4 bases; bases with no gene match: 22. Germline CDR1 is SGHAT and CDR2 is FQNNGV. The CDR3 length is 19 residues. Here the CDR3 DNA reads TGTGCCAGCAGCTCCCTCCCCAGGTCGGGCAGCGGGAGTGGCTATGAGCAGTTCTTC. Translated: CASSSLPRSGSGSGYEQFF.